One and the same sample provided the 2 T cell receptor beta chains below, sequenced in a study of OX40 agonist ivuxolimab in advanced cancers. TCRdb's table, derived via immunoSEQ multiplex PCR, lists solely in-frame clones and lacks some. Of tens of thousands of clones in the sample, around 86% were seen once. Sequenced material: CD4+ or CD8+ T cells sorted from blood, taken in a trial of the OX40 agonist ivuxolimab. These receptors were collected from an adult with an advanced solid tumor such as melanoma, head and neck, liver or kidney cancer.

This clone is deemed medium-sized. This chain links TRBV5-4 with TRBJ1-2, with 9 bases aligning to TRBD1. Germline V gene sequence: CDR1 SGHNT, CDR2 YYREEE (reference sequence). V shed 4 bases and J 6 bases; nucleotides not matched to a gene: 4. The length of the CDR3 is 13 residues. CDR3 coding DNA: TGTGCCAGCAGCACGGACAGGGGAGATGGCTACACCTTC. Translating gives CASSTDRGDGYTF. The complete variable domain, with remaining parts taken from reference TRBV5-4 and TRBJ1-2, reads ETGVTQSPTHLIKTRGQQVTLRCSSQSGHNTVSWYQQALGQGPQFIFQYYREEENGRGNFPPRFSGLQFPNYSSELNVNALELDDSALYLCASSTDRGDGYTFGSGTRLTVV.

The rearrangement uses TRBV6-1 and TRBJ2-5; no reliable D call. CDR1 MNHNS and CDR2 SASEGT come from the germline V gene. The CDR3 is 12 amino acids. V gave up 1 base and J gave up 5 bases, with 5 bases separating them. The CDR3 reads CASSEDGETQYF. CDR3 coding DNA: TGTGCCAGCAGTGAAGACGGGGAGACCCAGTACTTC.